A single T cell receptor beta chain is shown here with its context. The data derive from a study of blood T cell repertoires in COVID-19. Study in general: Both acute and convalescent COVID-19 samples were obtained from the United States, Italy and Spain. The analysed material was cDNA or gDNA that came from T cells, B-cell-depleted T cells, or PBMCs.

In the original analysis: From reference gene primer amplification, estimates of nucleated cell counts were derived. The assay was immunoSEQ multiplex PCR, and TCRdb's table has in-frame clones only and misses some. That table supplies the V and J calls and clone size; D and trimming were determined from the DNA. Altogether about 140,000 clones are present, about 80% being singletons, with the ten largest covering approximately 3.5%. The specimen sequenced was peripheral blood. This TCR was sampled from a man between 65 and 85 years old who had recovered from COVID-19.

CDR3 nucleotide sequence: TGTGCCAGCAGCCAGGCCCATAGCGGGAGCCACAATGAGCAGTTCTTC. Translating it yields CASSQAHSGSHNEQFF. The gene calls are TRBV3-1 (or the pseudogene TRBV3-2) and TRBJ2-1; 9 bases line up with TRBD2. Per the germline V gene, CDR1 is LGHDT and CDR2 is YNNKEL (reference sequence). V lost 3 bases, J lost 5 bases, and 8 bases stayed unmatched. This CDR3 comprises 16 residues.